What follows are 26 T cell receptor beta chains derived from one specimen sequenced in a study of blood T cell repertoires in COVID-19. Sequencing used immunoSEQ multiplex PCR; TCRdb keeps in-frame clones, though not all of them. The sample has about 240,000 clones; approximately 85% are singletons. The sequencing sample was made of peripheral blood. The receptors stem from a woman aged 55-69 years with active or convalescent COVID-19.

The chain carries TRBV6-5 and TRBJ1-1, with a weak D call TRBD1 (6 bases). The CDR3 runs 15 residues. The V end lost 8 bases, the J end lost 6 bases, and 22 bases lay between the germline ends. The germline V gene has CDR1 MNHEY and CDR2 SVGAGI. The DNA for the CDR3 is TGTGCCAGCGGCTACATCCAGGGGTTCGGGGCTGAAGCTTTCTTT. It translates to CASGYIQGFGAEAFF.

The J gene is TRBJ1-1, the V gene TRBV19; D is ambiguous. Trimming stripped 5 bases from V and 0 bases from J, with 7 bases between. In germline, CDR1 is LNHDA, CDR2 SQIVND (reference sequence). This CDR3 is built from 13 residues. The chain's CDR3 is CASSPTMNTEAFF. The CDR3 DNA sequence: TGTGCCAGTAGTCCTACTATGAACACTGAAGCTTTCTTT. Full variable domain (outside the CDR3, taken from reference TRBV19 and TRBJ1-1): DGGITQSPKYLFRKEGQNVTLSCEQNLNHDAMYWYRQDPGQGLRLIYYSQIVNDFQKGDIAEGYSVSREKKESFPLTVTSAQKNPTAFYLCASSPTMNTEAFFGQGTRLTVV.

This chain links TRBV20-1 with TRBJ1-1; D is unresolved. Germline V gives CDR1 DFQATT, CDR2 SNEGSKA (reference sequence). This CDR3 is 11 amino acids long. Trimming left V 0 bases short and J 11 bases short, with 10 bases between. The CDR3: CSARDLLVAFF. The CDR3 DNA sequence: TGCAGTGCTAGAGATTTACTTGTGGCTTTCTTT.

The CDR3 spells CAIRPGQGNSPLHF. In DNA form, the CDR3 reads TGTGCCATCAGACCCGGACAGGGGAATTCACCCCTCCACTTT. V usage is TRBV10-3 and J usage is TRBJ1-6; TRBD1 matches at 9 bases. Looked up from germline, CDR1 is ENHRY and CDR2 is SYGVKD. This CDR3 region has 14 residues. V lost 6 bases and J lost 7; bases outside the gene matches: 4.

The chain joins TRBV24-1 to TRBJ1-2; D gene uncertain. Germline CDR1 KGHDR, CDR2 SFDVKD. This CDR3 spans 14 amino acids. Trimming pared 5 bases from V and 2 bases from J, leaving 11 bases between. The CDR3 coding sequence is TGTGCCACCAGTGCAATATCAGTAAACTATGGCTACACCTTC. It codes for CATSAISVNYGYTF.

The chain joins TRBV9 to TRBJ1-3, with unresolved D. The V and J ends lost 7 bases and 3 bases respectively, with 5 bases between them. Germline V gene lookup returns CDR1 SGDLS and CDR2 YYNGEE. The CDR3 runs 11 residues. The chain's CDR3 is CASGLGNTIYF. CDR3 in DNA: TGTGCCAGCGGCCTTGGAAACACCATATATTTT. Drawing the rest from reference TRBV9 and TRBJ1-3, the complete variable domain is DSGVTQTPKHLITATGQRVTLRCSPRSGDLSVYWYQQSLDQGLQFLIQYYNGEERAKGNILERFSAQQFPDLHSELNLSSLELGDSALYFCASGLGNTIYFGEGSWLTVV.

The V gene is TRBV7-3, the J gene TRBJ2-5, with D possibly matching TRBD2 (6 bases). The CDR3 is 16 amino acids. Trimming left V 1 base short and J 5 bases short, with 17 bases between. Per the germline V gene, CDR1 is SGHTA and CDR2 is FQGTGA. DNA of the CDR3: TGTGCCAGCAGCTTAAACGGAGCGGCCGGAGGGGAGACCCAGTACTTC. This sequence encodes CASSLNGAAGGETQYF.

The J gene is TRBJ2-4, the V gene TRBV7-9; TRBD2 is a possible D gene (7 bases). The CDR3 is made up of 16 amino acids. Germline V gene sequence: CDR1 SEHNR, CDR2 FQNEAQ (reference sequence). V lost 4 bases and J 5 bases, leaving 18 bases between the germline ends. The CDR3 region is CASSSPGRGGQNIQYF. The DNA of the CDR3 is TGTGCCAGCAGCTCCCCGGGTAGGGGGGGCCAAAACATTCAGTACTTC.

This clone is a singleton in its sample. The CDR3 region is CASTGQGAPGNTIYF. The CDR3 DNA sequence: TGTGCCAGCACCGGACAGGGGGCCCCTGGAAACACCATATATTTT. J is TRBJ1-3 and V is TRBV2; 11 bases line up with TRBD1. Germline trimming cut 7 bases from V and 2 bases from J; bases unmatched to any gene: 4. Per germline, CDR1 SNHLY and CDR2 FYNNEI. CDR3 length equals 15 residues.

The chain carries TRBV5-5 and TRBJ2-3; 12 positions agree with TRBD2. V dropped 4 bases and J dropped 5; count of bases not matched to a gene: 8. This CDR3 has 16 residues. CDR1 is SGHKS, CDR2 YYEKEE, per germline (reference sequence). CDR3 sequence reads: CASSPGLAGMVDTQYF. The CDR3 DNA follows: TGTGCCAGCAGCCCCGGACTAGCGGGGATGGTAGATACGCAGTATTTT.

This chain joins TRBV19 and TRBJ2-1, with D perhaps matching TRBD1 (7 bases). The germline V and J ends were trimmed by 6 bases and 9 bases, with 12 bases remaining between them. Germline CDR1 and CDR2: LNHDA and SQIVND (reference sequence). This CDR3 is built from 12 residues. The CDR3 nucleotides are TGTGCCAGTAGACAGGGGAGGCGTGAGCAGTTCTTC. Translation: CASRQGRREQFF.

About this clone: This sample includes further DNA sequences coding for the same CDR3. The chain links TRBV18 to TRBJ2-4, with D hard to call. Germline CDR1 and CDR2: KGHSH and LQKENI. The CDR3 loop spans 16 amino acids. The V end was cut by 2 bases, the J end by 0 bases, with 11 bases between. CDR3 residues: CASSPGQALAKNIQYF. The CDR3 DNA is TGTGCCAGCTCACCAGGGCAGGCCCTAGCCAAAAACATTCAGTACTTC.

This chain uses TRBV5-6 with TRBJ2-4; 12 nucleotides line up with TRBD2. Per germline, CDR1 SGHDT and CDR2 YYEEEE. V shed 0 bases, J shed 4 bases, and the junction held 2 bases outside the gene matches. This CDR3 region has 16 residues. The chain's CDR3 is CASSLGLAGVKNIQYF. CDR3 coding DNA: TGTGCCAGCAGCTTGGGACTAGCGGGGGTAAAAAACATTCAGTACTTC.

V and J are TRBV4-3 and TRBJ1-1; TRBD1 matches 8 bases. This CDR3 is 17 amino acids long. V dropped 4 bases and J dropped 5; count of bases not matched to a gene: 15. From germline, CDR1 is LGHNA and CDR2 YSLEER. CDR3 amino acids: CASSRKIGAGGGTEAFF. CDR3 in DNA: TGCGCCAGCAGCCGCAAGATAGGCGCAGGGGGCGGAACTGAAGCTTTCTTT.

This clone was counted once. The V gene is TRBV12-5, the J gene TRBJ2-3; 7 nucleotides match TRBD2. The CDR3 is 12 amino acids. Looked up from germline, CDR1 is LGHNT and CDR2 is FRNRAP. After removal of 7 bases from V and 6 bases from J, the junction contained 4 bases not matched to a gene. CDR3 coding DNA: TGTGCTAGTGTGGGTAGCGGGGATACGCAGTATTTT. Residues: CASVGSGDTQYF.

The count of this clone is one. The CDR3 loop reads CASGDSWYNEQFF. The CDR3 DNA reads TGTGCCAGCGGCGACTCGTGGTACAATGAGCAGTTCTTC. The chain joins TRBV2 to TRBJ2-1; D uncertain. Germline CDR1 is SNHLY and CDR2 is FYNNEI. Trimming took off 8 bases at V and 4 bases at J, with 12 bases between the two ends. This CDR3 has 13 residues. The full variable domain, its missing parts supplied by reference TRBV2 and TRBJ2-1, is EPEVTQTPSHQVTQMGQEVILRCVPISNHLYFYWYRQILGQKVEFLVSFYNNEISEKSEIFDDQFSVERPDGSNFTLKIRSTKLEDSAMYFCASGDSWYNEQFFGPGTRLTVL.

This clone was observed a single time. The rearrangement joins TRBV30 to TRBJ2-5, with D hard to call. The CDR3 extends over 13 amino acids. The V gene lost 1 base and the J gene lost 5 bases, with 11 bases spanning the gap. Per germline, CDR1 GTSNPN and CDR2 SVGIG (reference sequence). CDR3 sequence: CAWSAPVLETQYF. CDR3 bases: TGTGCCTGGAGTGCCCCAGTTTTGGAGACCCAGTACTTC.

The chain carries TRBV13 and TRBJ1-2; D is ambiguous. Germline V gene data show CDR1 as PRHDT and CDR2 as FYEKMQ (reference sequence). CDR3 length equals 15 residues. V lost 2 bases to trimming and J lost 0 bases, with 10 bases between them. The CDR3 here is CASSLTSDPNYGYTF. The DNA for the CDR3 is TGTGCCAGCAGCTTAACCAGTGATCCTAACTATGGCTACACCTTC.

The genes are TRBV7-2 and TRBJ2-7; no clear D gene. The CDR3 contains 15 residues. Between the trimmed V and J ends, which lost 1 base and 2 bases, there was a span of 12 bases. Germline V lookup: CDR1 SGHTA, CDR2 FQGNSA. DNA for the CDR3: TGTGCCAGCAGCTTAGGGCTACAGTTAGCCTACGAGCAGTACTTC. It codes for CASSLGLQLAYEQYF.

The chain joins TRBV27 to TRBJ2-5; TRBD2 agrees at 10 bases. CDR3 length: 16 residues. J was trimmed by 5 bases and V by 2 bases; bases with no gene match: 8. From germline, CDR1 is MNHEY and CDR2 SMNVEV (reference sequence). The CDR3 loop reads CASSLIRAGGPETQYF. DNA of the CDR3: TGTGCCAGCAGTTTAATCCGAGCGGGGGGGCCGGAGACCCAGTACTTC.

In nucleotides, the CDR3 is TGTGCCAGCAGCCGCGACAGGGTAAGTTCACCCCTCCACTTT. Translating it yields CASSRDRVSSPLHF. The chain uses TRBV7-3 and TRBJ1-6, with 7 bases matching TRBD1. Germline CDR1 and CDR2: SGHTA and FQGTGA. CDR3 length equals 14 residues. With 5 bases clipped from V and 9 bases from J, the junction kept 7 bases outside the gene matches.

This clone was seen only a few times. The chain uses TRBV6-5 and TRBJ2-1; 9 positions match TRBD2. Germline-derived CDR1 and CDR2 are MNHEY and SVGAGI. After removal of 6 bases from V and 6 bases from J, the junction contained 3 bases not matched to a gene. CDR3 size: 13 residues. The DNA of the CDR3 is TGTGCCAGCAGGGCTAGCGGGATCAATGAGCAGTTCTTC. Its translation: CASRASGINEQFF.

The CDR3 reads CASSPPQGMNSPLHF. The DNA for the CDR3 is TGTGCCAGCAGTCCCCCCCAGGGGATGAATTCACCCCTCCACTTT. This sequence joins TRBV27 and TRBJ1-6, with a weak D call TRBD1 (6 bases). This CDR3 spans 15 amino acids. The germline gives CDR1 MNHEY, CDR2 SMNVEV (reference sequence). Trimming removed 5 bases at V and 7 bases at J, with 15 bases between.

The gene calls are TRBV14 and TRBJ2-7, with D unclear. The ends were cut back, 2 bases at V and 0 bases at J, with 11 bases in the middle. Germline loops: CDR1 SGHDN, CDR2 FVKESK. This CDR3 contains 15 residues. The CDR3 DNA reads TGTGCCAGCAGCCAATCCCAGGTCCCCTCCTACGAGCAGTACTTC. Encoded protein: CASSQSQVPSYEQYF.

The chain joins TRBV19 to TRBJ1-1; D perhaps matches TRBD1 (5 bases). V was trimmed by 6 bases and J by 6 bases, leaving 14 bases between them. In germline, CDR1 is LNHDA, CDR2 SQIVND (reference sequence). The CDR3 runs to 13 residues. CDR3 bases: TGTGCCAGTAGGGGGGGGATGGAAGCTGAAGCTTTCTTT. This gives the protein CASRGGMEAEAFF.

The V call is TRBV3-1 (or the pseudogene TRBV3-2), the J call TRBJ2-5; 14 bases line up with TRBD2. CDR3 length: 18 residues. The junction had 11 bases not matched to a gene; V was cut back by 4 bases and J by 4 bases. Germline loops: CDR1 LGHDT, CDR2 YNNKEL (reference sequence). The chain's CDR3 is CASSPGLAGGRVRETQYF. The CDR3 DNA reads TGTGCCAGCAGCCCCGGACTAGCGGGGGGCCGGGTGAGAGAGACCCAGTACTTC.